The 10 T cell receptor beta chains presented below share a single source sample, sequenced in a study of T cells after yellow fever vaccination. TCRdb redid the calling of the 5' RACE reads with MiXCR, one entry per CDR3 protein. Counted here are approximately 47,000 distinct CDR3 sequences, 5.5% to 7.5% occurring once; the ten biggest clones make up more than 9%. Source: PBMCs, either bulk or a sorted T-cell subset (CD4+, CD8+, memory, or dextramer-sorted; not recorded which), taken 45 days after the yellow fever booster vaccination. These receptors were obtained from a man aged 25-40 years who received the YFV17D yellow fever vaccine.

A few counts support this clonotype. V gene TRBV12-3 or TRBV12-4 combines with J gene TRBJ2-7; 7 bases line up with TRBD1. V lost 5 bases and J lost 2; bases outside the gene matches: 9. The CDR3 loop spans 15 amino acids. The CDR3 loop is CASSERPGTAYEQYF. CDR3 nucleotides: TGTGCCAGCAGTGAAAGGCCCGGGACAGCCTACGAGCAGTACTTC.

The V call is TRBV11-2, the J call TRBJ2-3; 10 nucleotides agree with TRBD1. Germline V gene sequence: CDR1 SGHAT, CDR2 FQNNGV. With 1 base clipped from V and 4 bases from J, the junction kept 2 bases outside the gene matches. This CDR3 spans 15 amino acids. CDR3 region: CASSLGDRGSDTQYF. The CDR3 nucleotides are TGTGCCAGCAGCTTAGGGGACAGGGGATCAGATACGCAGTATTTT.

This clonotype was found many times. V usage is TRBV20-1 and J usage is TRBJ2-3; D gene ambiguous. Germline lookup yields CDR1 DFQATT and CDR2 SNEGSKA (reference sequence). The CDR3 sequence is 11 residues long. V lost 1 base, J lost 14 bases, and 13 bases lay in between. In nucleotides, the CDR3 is TGCAGTGCTAGAGCCCCCCCGATTCGGTATTTT. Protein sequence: CSARAPPIRYF.

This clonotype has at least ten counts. CDR3 loop: CASSLTPSGRNEQFF. The CDR3 region has the DNA TGTGCCAGCAGCTTAACGCCTAGCGGGAGGAATGAGCAGTTCTTC. This chain links TRBV7-3 with TRBJ2-1; TRBD2 matches 11 bases. Looked up from germline, CDR1 is SGHTA and CDR2 is FQGTGA. V shed 0 bases and J 7 bases; nucleotides not matched to a gene: 2. The CDR3 length is 15 residues.

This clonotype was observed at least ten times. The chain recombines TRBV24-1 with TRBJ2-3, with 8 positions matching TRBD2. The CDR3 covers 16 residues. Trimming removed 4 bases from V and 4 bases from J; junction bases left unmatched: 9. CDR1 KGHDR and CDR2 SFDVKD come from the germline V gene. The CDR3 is CATSDQRETVPDTQYF. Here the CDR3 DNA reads TGTGCCACCAGTGACCAGCGGGAGACGGTACCAGATACGCAGTATTTT.

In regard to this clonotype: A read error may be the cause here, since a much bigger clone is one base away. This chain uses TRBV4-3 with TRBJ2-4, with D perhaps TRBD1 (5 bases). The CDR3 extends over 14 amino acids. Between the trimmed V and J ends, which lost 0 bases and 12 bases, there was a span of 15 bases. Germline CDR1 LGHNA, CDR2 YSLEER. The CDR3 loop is CASSQDGAHAHQYF. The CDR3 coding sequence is TGCGCCAGCAGCCAAGATGGGGCCCATGCCCATCAGTACTTC.

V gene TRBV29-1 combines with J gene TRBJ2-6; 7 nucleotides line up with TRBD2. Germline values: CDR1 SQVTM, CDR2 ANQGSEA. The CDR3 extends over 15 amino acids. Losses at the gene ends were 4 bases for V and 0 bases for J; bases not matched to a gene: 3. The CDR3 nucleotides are TGCAGCGTTGGGGAGGGGAGCTCTGGGGCCAACGTCCTGACTTTC. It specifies CSVGEGSSGANVLTF.

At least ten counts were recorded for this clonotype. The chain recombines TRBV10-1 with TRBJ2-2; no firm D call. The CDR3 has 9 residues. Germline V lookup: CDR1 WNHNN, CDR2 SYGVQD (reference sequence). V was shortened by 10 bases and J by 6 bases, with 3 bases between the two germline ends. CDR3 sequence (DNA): TGCGCCAACTCCGGGGAGCTGTTTTTT. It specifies CANSGELFF.

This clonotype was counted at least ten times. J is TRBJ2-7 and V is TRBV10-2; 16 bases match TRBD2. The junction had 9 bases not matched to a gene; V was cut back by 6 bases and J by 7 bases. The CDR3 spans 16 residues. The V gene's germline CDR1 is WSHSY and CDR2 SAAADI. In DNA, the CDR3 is TGCGCCAGCAGCCCGGGACTAGCGGGAGGGCCGAGGGAGCAGTACTTC. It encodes CASSPGLAGGPREQYF.

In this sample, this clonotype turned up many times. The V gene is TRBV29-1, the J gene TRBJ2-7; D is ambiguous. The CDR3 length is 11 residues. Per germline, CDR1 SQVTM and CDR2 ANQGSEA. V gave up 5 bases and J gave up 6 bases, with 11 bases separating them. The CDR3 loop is CSVTSPGEQYF. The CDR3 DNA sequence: TGCAGCGTTACCTCCCCGGGCGAGCAGTACTTC.